This entry lists 8 T cell receptor beta chains sequenced from one sample in a study of Ad26.COV2.S vaccination and SARS-CoV-2 variants. TCRdb keeps only in-frame clones here, not all; method: immunoSEQ multiplex PCR. Of over 130,000 clones in the sample, 75% to 90% were seen once. This specimen was peripheral blood, taken after recovery from COVID-19. These receptors came from a human donor who had recovered from COVID-19.

The V call is TRBV3-1 (or the pseudogene TRBV3-2), the J call TRBJ1-3; 7 nucleotides agree with TRBD1. Per germline, CDR1 LGHDT and CDR2 YNNKEL (reference sequence). V lost 4 bases to trimming and J lost 4 bases; unmatched junction nucleotides: 4. The CDR3 consists of 14 residues. CDR3 loop: CASSPGTVGNTIYF. The CDR3 nucleotides read TGTGCCAGCAGCCCGGGGACAGTCGGAAACACCATATATTTT.

The chain couples TRBV11-2 to TRBJ2-7; TRBD1 matches 7 bases. Unmatched junction bases numbered 8, after V lost 3 bases and J lost 3 bases. This CDR3 is built from 15 residues. Germline V gene sequence: CDR1 SGHAT, CDR2 FQNNGV. The CDR3, as DNA: TGTGCCAGCAGCTTCACCCTTACAGGGGACTACGAGCAGTACTTC. Protein product: CASSFTLTGDYEQYF.

V is TRBV5-1 and J is TRBJ2-7; 10 bases line up with TRBD1. Germline V lookup: CDR1 SGHRS, CDR2 YFSETQ. The CDR3 is made up of 17 amino acids. The ends lost 1 base at V and 1 base at J; junction bases unmatched: 8. CDR3 DNA: TGCGCCAGCAGCTTGTCATCCGGGACAGGGGTTTCCTACGAGCAGTACTTC. It codes for CASSLSSGTGVSYEQYF. The full variable domain, in which reference TRBV5-1 and TRBJ2-7 provide the parts outside the CDR3, is KAGVTQTPRYLIKTRGQQVTLSCSPISGHRSVSWYQQTPGQGLQFLFEYFSETQRNKGNFPGRFSGRQFSNSRSEMNVSTLELGDSALYLCASSLSSGTGVSYEQYFGPGTRLTVT.

V is TRBV7-2 and J is TRBJ1-1; D gene ambiguous. Deletions cut 5 bases from V and 0 bases from J, with 16 bases between. The CDR3 is 16 amino acids. Germline assignment: CDR1 SGHTA and CDR2 FQGNSA. The CDR3 region is CASSQKSGKMNTEAFF. CDR3 coding DNA: TGTGCCAGCAGCCAGAAAAGCGGGAAAATGAACACTGAAGCTTTCTTT.

The chain carries TRBV6-5 and TRBJ1-5, with D perhaps matching TRBD1 (5 bases). In germline, CDR1 is MNHEY, CDR2 SVGAGI. This CDR3 has 13 residues. V lost 5 bases and J 4 bases, leaving 9 bases between the germline ends. This CDR3 is CASSPQGNQPQHF. The CDR3 DNA reads TGTGCCAGCAGTCCCCAGGGAAATCAGCCCCAGCATTTT.

This chain uses TRBV24-1 with TRBJ2-7; 10 nucleotides match TRBD2. The CDR3 runs 13 residues. V trimming: 10 bases; J trimming: 3 bases; junction bases outside the gene matches: 5. Germline V gene sequence: CDR1 KGHDR, CDR2 SFDVKD. The DNA of the CDR3 is TGTGCCACGAGCGGGACTAGCGTCTACGAGCAGTACTTC. Translating it yields CATSGTSVYEQYF.

This chain uses TRBV7-2 with TRBJ1-1; the D is unclear. Trimming took 1 base from V and 4 from J, leaving 10 bases between them. The V gene's germline CDR1 is SGHTA and CDR2 FQGNSA. The CDR3 extends over 14 amino acids. CDR3 amino acids: CASSLGRSSTEAFF. CDR3 DNA sequence: TGTGCCAGCAGCTTAGGCAGAAGTTCCACTGAAGCTTTCTTT.

This chain uses TRBV21-1 with TRBJ2-3; the listed D gene, TRBD2, was not tested against the DNA. TRBV21-1 is termed a pseudogene. The CDR3 runs to 15 residues. The CDR3 protein is CASSKGPGSTDTQYF. The CDR3, as DNA: TGTGCCAGCAGCAAAGGGCCGGGAAGCACAGATACGCAGTATTTT.